These 16 T cell receptor beta chains were sequenced from one sample in a study of blood T cell repertoires in COVID-19. Libraries were prepared by immunoSEQ multiplex PCR; TCRdb keeps only in-frame clonotypes and omits some of them. The repertoire holds some 120,000 clones, with around 83% as singletons. Sequenced input: peripheral blood. All receptors derive from a man aged 65 to 85 with acute or convalescent COVID-19.

The chain combines TRBV7-2 with TRBJ2-1, with TRBD1 identical over 9 bases. J was trimmed by 1 base and V by 3 bases; bases with no gene match: 1. The CDR3 loop spans 15 amino acids. CDR1 is SGHTA, CDR2 FQGNSA, per germline. The CDR3 DNA reads TGTGCCAGCAGCTTCGACAGGGGGTCCTACAATGAGCAGTTCTTC. Protein sequence: CASSFDRGSYNEQFF.

The rearrangement uses TRBV5-1 and TRBJ1-5; TRBD1 might be the D (5 bases). There are 15 residues in the CDR3. Per the germline V gene, CDR1 is SGHRS and CDR2 is YFSETQ. The V gene lost 0 bases and the J gene lost 2 bases, with 9 bases spanning the gap. As DNA, the CDR3 is TGCGCCAGCAGCTTGGGAGACAGCGGCAATCAGCCCCAGCATTTT. Its protein product is CASSLGDSGNQPQHF.

The V call is TRBV9, the J call TRBJ1-1, with D perhaps TRBD1 (6 bases). The CDR3 is 15 residues long. Per germline, CDR1 SGDLS and CDR2 YYNGEE. V gave up 4 bases and J gave up 0 bases, with 13 bases separating them. The CDR3 coding sequence is TGTGCCAGCAGCCCTCGGACAGTACTGAACACTGAAGCTTTCTTT. The encoded protein is CASSPRTVLNTEAFF.

The chain joins TRBV5-1 to TRBJ2-1, with TRBD1 as a possible D gene (5 bases). V was cut by 3 bases and J by 0 bases, with 10 bases left in between. The CDR3 runs to 15 residues. Looked up from germline, CDR1 is SGHRS and CDR2 is YFSETQ. CDR3 in amino acids: CASSSDTSSYNEQFF. Here the CDR3 DNA reads TGCGCCAGCAGCTCGGACACGAGCTCCTACAATGAGCAGTTCTTC.

This clone was found once. This sequence joins TRBV5-6 and TRBJ1-6, with 7 bases matching TRBD1. Trimming removed 3 bases from V and 3 bases from J; junction bases left unmatched: 0. The CDR3 has 14 residues. The germline V gene has CDR1 SGHDT and CDR2 YYEEEE. The CDR3 spells CASSYRGYNSPLHF. CDR3 coding DNA: TGTGCCAGCAGCTACAGGGGCTATAATTCACCCCTCCACTTT.

CDR3 amino acids: CASSQGGAGQHNEQFF. The CDR3 DNA follows: TGTGCCAGCAGCCAAGGGGGAGCGGGCCAGCACAATGAGCAGTTCTTC. The chain is built from TRBV3-1 (or the pseudogene TRBV3-2) and TRBJ2-1; tentatively, D is TRBD2 (6 bases). The germline V gene has CDR1 LGHDT and CDR2 YNNKEL (reference sequence). The CDR3 contains 16 residues. V was shortened by 1 base and J by 5 bases, with 15 bases between the two germline ends.

The rearrangement uses TRBV21-1 and TRBJ2-5; the table calls TRBD2, which could not be checked here. TRBV21-1 is a pseudogene. The CDR3 sequence is 16 residues long. The CDR3 nucleotides read TGTGCCAGCAGCAAAGGGGACGGGAGGGCAGGAGAGACCCAGTACTTC. As protein: CASSKGDGRAGETQYF.

The gene calls are TRBV9 and TRBJ2-5; 12 bases are a match to TRBD2. The CDR3 spans 15 residues. V shed 3 bases, J shed 4 bases, and the junction held 4 bases outside the gene matches. Germline CDR1 SGDLS, CDR2 YYNGEE. CDR3 DNA: TGTGCCAGCAGCGATGGACTAGCGGGAACAGAGACCCAGTACTTC. This codes for CASSDGLAGTETQYF.

CDR3 loop: CASSFGGNQPQHF. DNA for the CDR3: TGTGCCAGCAGTTTCGGGGGCAATCAGCCCCAGCATTTT. The chain employs TRBV12-3 or TRBV12-4 and TRBJ1-5, with D uncertain. Between the trimmed V and J ends, which lost 3 bases and 2 bases, there was a span of 5 bases. This CDR3 contains 13 residues.

The rearrangement joins TRBV6-6 to TRBJ1-6; 7 positions match TRBD1. V was clipped by 7 bases and J by 10 bases; unmatched bases: 10. CDR1 is MNHNY, CDR2 SVGAGI, per germline (reference sequence). CDR3 length: 14 residues. CDR3 residues: CASTASGGKSPLHF. In nucleotides, the CDR3 is TGTGCCAGCACCGCCTCAGGGGGAAAGTCACCCCTCCACTTT.

This rearrangement joins TRBV9 to TRBJ1-5; tentatively, D is TRBD1 (6 bases). Trimming took off 0 bases at V and 2 bases at J, with 9 bases between the two ends. Germline V CDR1 and CDR2: SGDLS, YYNGEE. The CDR3 spans 15 residues. CDR3 in amino acids: CASSVDWGRNQPQHF. The CDR3 coding sequence is TGTGCCAGCAGCGTAGACTGGGGGCGCAATCAGCCCCAGCATTTT.

The rearrangement links TRBV27 to TRBJ2-7; 8 bases match TRBD1. Germline-derived CDR1 and CDR2 are MNHEY and SMNVEV (reference sequence). V dropped 7 bases and J dropped 3; count of bases not matched to a gene: 11. The CDR3 is made up of 15 amino acids. CDR3 DNA: TGTGCCAGCAACAAAAAGGCAGGGGGCGGCTACGAGCAGTACTTC. Encoded protein: CASNKKAGGGYEQYF.

The V and J genes are TRBV4-1 and TRBJ2-7; TRBD2 matches 11 bases. The junction had 13 bases not matched to a gene; V was cut back by 4 bases and J by 2 bases. The CDR3 runs 18 residues. Per germline, CDR1 MGHRA and CDR2 YSYEKL. The CDR3 loop is CASSPPPGLADSPYEQYF. CDR3 sequence (DNA): TGCGCCAGCAGCCCACCACCGGGACTAGCGGATTCTCCCTACGAGCAGTACTTC.

V is TRBV7-9 and J is TRBJ1-2; D remains unclear. Per germline, CDR1 SEHNR and CDR2 FQNEAQ (reference sequence). The V gene lost 5 bases and the J gene lost 5 bases, with 18 bases spanning the gap. This CDR3 has 15 amino acids. This CDR3 reads CASSPAGSASYGYTF. The CDR3, as DNA: TGTGCCAGCAGCCCCGCCGGGAGTGCCTCTTATGGCTACACCTTC.

CDR3 residues: CATSDLGTSGRDTQYF. The CDR3 DNA sequence: TGTGCCACCAGTGACCTAGGGACTAGCGGGAGAGATACGCAGTATTTT. The chain carries TRBV24-1 and TRBJ2-3, with 14 bases lining up with TRBD2. V dropped 4 bases and J dropped 5; count of bases not matched to a gene: 4. The CDR3 is made up of 16 amino acids. The V gene's germline CDR1 is KGHDR and CDR2 SFDVKD.

This chain connects TRBV28 to TRBJ1-2, with D possibly being TRBD1 (6 bases). Germline assignment: CDR1 MDHEN and CDR2 SYDVKM. The CDR3 spans 13 residues. The V end lost 5 bases, the J end lost 8 bases, and 15 bases lay between the germline ends. CDR3 region: CASSTPQGQGYTF. Written as DNA, the CDR3 is TGTGCCAGCAGTACCCCACAGGGACAAGGCTACACCTTC.